This TCR beta chain was observed in a study of human T cells and chemical hapten exposure. Background on the study: Minor pooled library volume differences mainly drove per-sample TCR yield variation. Study-level results: TCRs at a frequency above 1 in 1000 stayed unchanged with DPC sensitization.

CDR1 is MNHNS, CDR2 SASEGT, per germline. The CDR3 has 17 residues. V lost 4 bases to trimming and J lost 1 base; unmatched junction nucleotides: 11. Unique molecular identifiers were linked by the library to individual cDNA molecules. Study processing details: Samples held a median of around 100,000 TCRs, range about 23,224–700,000. TCRdb reanalysed the 5' RACE reads using MiXCR and keeps one entry per CDR3 protein. These V and J calls originate from TCRdb's pipeline instead of the authors' own analysis. Here the sample spans about 140,000 distinct CDR3 sequences, 4.1% being singletons. The total RNA was obtained from whole blood that was not fractionated. To note about this clonotype: Antigen specificity is unknown. This may arise from a read error, as a much more abundant clone is one base away.

V is TRBV6-1 and J is TRBJ1-1; 8 nucleotides match TRBD1. The clonotype originates from a female donor in good health. The CDR3 region has the DNA TGTGCCAGCAGTGCGCTTGGGACAGGACCCAGGAACACTGAAGCTTTCTTT. Protein sequence: CASSALGTGPRNTEAFF.